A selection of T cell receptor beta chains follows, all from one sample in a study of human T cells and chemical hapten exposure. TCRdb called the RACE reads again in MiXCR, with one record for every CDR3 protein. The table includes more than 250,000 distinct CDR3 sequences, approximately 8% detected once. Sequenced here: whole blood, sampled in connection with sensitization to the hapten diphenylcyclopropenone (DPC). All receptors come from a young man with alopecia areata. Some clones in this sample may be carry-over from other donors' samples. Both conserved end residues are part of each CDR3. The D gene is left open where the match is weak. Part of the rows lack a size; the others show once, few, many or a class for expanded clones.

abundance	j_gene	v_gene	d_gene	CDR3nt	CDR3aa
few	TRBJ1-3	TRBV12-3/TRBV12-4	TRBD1	TGTGCCAGCAGTTTCCCCCGCGGACAGGGGGCTAGTTTTGCCGGAAACACCATATATTTT	CASSFPRGQGASFAGNTIYF
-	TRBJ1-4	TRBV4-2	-	TGTGCCAGCAGCCAAGTTCAGCCCGGTGCAACTAATGAAAAACTGTTTTTT	CASSQVQPGATNEKLFF
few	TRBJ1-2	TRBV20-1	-	TGCAGTGCTACAGAGGGACTAACTTATGGCTACACCTTC	CSATEGLTYGYTF
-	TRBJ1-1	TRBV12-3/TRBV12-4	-	TGTGCCAGCAGTTTTGGCACCCAGAACACTGAAGCTTTCTTT	CASSFGTQNTEAFF
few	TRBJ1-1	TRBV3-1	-	TGTGCCAGCAGCCAAGGAGGTGGGGGGGCCCTGAACACTGAAGCTTTCTTT	CASSQGGGGALNTEAFF
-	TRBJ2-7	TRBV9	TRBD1	TGTGCCAGCAGCGTAGGCCTTAAGGGACAGAGGTCCTCCGGTTACGAGCAGTACTTC	CASSVGLKGQRSSGYEQYF
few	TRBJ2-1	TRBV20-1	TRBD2	TGCAGTTCCCCCAGGACTAGCGGGGGGGCGAGCTCCTACAATGAGCAGTTCTTC	CSSPRTSGGASSYNEQFF
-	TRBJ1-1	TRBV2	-	TGTGCCAGCAAAAGGACGACACTTGAAGCTTTCTTT	CASKRTTLEAFF
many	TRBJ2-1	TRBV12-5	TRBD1	TGTGCTAGTGGTTGGGCGGACAGGGCGATTGCCAATGAGCAGTTCTTC	CASGWADRAIANEQFF
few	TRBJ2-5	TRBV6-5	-	TGTGCCAGCTGGGGAACCCTGGGGGAGACCCAGTACTTC	CASWGTLGETQYF
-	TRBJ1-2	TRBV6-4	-	TGTGCCAGCAGCCCGCTTGGAGGAGTCAACTATGGCTACACCTTC	CASSPLGGVNYGYTF
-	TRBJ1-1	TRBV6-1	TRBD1	TGTGCCAGCAGGAACAGGGGCGCGATCACTGAAGCTTTCTTT	CASRNRGAITEAFF
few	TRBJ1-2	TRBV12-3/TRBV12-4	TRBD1	TGTGCCAGCAGTTCCGCGGGGACAGACTACTATGGCTACACCTTC	CASSSAGTDYYGYTF
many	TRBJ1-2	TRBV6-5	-	TGTGCCAGCAGTTACGGGCTGGCCTATGGCTACACCTTC	CASSYGLAYGYTF
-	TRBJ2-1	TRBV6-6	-	TGTGCCGGTAAGGGTTACAATGAGCAGTTCTTC	CAGKGYNEQFF
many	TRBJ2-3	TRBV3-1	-	TGTGCCAGCAGCCAAGATTCTGAAGATACGCAGTATTTT	CASSQDSEDTQYF
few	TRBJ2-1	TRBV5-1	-	TGCGCCAGCAGTTCCGGGATAGTCAATACAATGTCGAAGTTCTTC	CASSSGIVNTMSKFF